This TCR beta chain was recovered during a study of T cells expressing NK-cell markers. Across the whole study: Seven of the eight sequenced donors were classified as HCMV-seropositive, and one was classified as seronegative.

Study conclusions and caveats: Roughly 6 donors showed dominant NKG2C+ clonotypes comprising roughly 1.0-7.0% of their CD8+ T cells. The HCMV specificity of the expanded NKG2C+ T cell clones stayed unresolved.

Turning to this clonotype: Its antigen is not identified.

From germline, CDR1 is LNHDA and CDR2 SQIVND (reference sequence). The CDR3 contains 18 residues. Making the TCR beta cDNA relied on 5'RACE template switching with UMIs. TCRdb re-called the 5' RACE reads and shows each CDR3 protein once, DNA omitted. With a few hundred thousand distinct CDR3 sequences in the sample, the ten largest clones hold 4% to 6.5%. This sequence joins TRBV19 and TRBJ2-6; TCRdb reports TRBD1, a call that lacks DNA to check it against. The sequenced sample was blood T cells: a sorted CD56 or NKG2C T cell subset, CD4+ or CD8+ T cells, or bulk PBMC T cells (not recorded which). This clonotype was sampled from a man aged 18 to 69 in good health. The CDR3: CASSHDRVLYSGANVLTF.